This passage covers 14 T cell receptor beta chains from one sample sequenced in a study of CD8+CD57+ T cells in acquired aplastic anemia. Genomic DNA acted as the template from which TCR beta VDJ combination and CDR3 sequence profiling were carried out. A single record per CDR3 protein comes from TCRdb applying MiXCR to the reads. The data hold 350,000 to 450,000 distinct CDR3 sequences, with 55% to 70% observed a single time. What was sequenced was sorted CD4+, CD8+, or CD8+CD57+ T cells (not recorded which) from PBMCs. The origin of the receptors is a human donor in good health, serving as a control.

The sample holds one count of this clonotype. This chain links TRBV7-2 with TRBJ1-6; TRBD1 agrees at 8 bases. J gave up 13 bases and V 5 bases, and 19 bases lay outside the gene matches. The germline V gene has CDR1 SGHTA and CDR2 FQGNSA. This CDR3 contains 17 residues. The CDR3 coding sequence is TGTGCCAGCAGCAAAGGACAGGGAGGCGAGCAGTACTTCCCCCTCCACTTT. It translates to CASSKGQGGEQYFPLHF.

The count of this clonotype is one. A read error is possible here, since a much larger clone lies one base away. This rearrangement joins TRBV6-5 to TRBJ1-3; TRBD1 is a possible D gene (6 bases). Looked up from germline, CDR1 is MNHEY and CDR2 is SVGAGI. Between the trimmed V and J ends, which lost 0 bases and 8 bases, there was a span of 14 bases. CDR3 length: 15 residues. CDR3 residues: CASSYSGAGRDTIYF. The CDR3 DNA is TGTGCCAGCAGTTACTCGGGGGCAGGGAGAGACACCATATATTTT.

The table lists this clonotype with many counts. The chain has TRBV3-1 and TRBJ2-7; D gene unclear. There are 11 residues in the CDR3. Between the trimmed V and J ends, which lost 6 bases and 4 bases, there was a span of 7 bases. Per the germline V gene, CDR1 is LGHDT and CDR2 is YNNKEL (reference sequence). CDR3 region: CASRSQYEQYF. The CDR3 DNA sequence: TGTGCCAGCAGGTCACAGTACGAGCAGTACTTC.

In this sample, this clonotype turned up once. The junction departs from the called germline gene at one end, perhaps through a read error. CDR3 nucleotides: TGCGCCAGCAGCTCCCTCGGACCGGACACTGAGGCTTTCTTT. As protein: CASSSLGPDTEAFF. This sequence joins TRBV5-1 and TRBJ1-1, with D possibly matching TRBD1 (5 bases). CDR1 is SGHRS and CDR2 is YFSETQ in the germline V gene. The CDR3 runs to 14 residues.

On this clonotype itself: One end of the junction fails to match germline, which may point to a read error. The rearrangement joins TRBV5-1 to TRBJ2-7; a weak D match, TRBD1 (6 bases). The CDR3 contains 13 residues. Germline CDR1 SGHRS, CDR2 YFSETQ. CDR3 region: CASRSAGENAQYF. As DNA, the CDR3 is TGTGCCAGCAGGTCAGCAGGGGAGAACGCGCAGTACTTC.

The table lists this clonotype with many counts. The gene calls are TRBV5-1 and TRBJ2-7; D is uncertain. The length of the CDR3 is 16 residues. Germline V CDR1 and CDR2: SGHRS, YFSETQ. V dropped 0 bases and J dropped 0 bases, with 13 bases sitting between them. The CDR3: CASSLAGGRFSYEQYF. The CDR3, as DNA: TGCGCCAGCAGCTTGGCGGGCGGCAGATTCTCCTACGAGCAGTACTTC.

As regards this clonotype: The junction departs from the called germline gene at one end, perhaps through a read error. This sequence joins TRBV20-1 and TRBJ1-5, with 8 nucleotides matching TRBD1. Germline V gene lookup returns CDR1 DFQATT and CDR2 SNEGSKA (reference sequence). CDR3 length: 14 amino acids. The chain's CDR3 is CSATGQEYNEPQHF. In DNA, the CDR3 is TGCAGTGCAACGGGACAGGAGTACAATGAGCCCCAGCATTTT.

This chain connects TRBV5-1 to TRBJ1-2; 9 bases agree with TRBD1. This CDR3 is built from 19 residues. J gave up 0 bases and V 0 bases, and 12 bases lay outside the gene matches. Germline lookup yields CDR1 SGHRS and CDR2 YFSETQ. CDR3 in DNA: TGCGCCAGCAGCTTGGTGACAGGGGGAACCCTTATTTCTAACTATGGCTACACCTTC. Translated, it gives CASSLVTGGTLISNYGYTF.

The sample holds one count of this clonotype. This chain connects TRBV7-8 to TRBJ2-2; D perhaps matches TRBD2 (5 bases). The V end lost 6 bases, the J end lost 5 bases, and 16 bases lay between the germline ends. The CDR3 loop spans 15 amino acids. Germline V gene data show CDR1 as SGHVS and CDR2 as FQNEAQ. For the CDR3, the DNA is TGTGCCAGCAGTTCCGGGATAGAGTATACCGGGGAGCTGTTTTTT. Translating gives CASSSGIEYTGELFF. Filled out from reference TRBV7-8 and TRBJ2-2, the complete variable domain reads GAGVSQSPRYKVAKRGQDVALRCDPISGHVSLFWYQQALGQGPEFLTYFQNEAQLDKSGLPSDRFFAERPEGSVSTLKIQRTQQEDSAVYLCASSSGIEYTGELFFGEGSRLTVL.

Here the CDR3 DNA reads TGCAGTGCTAGTCGAGGAGGAAGCAACTATGGCTACACCTTC. Protein: CSASRGGSNYGYTF. V is TRBV20-1 and J is TRBJ1-2; D not resolved. CDR1 and CDR2 from the germline V gene are DFQATT and SNEGSKA (reference sequence). Trimming pared 3 bases from V and 2 bases from J, leaving 13 bases between. This CDR3 spans 14 amino acids.

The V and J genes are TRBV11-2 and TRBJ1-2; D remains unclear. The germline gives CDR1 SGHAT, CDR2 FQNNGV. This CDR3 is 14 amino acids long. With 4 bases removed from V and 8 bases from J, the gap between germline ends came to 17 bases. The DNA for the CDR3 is TGTGCCAGCAGCTCGGTTGAAGGCTGGGAAGGCTACACCTTC. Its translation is CASSSVEGWEGYTF.

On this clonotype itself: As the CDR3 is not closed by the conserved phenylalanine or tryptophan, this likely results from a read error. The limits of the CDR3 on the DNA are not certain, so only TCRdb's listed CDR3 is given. The CDR3 protein is CASSPGLAASYDL. The rearrangement joins TRBV14 to TRBJ2-5; TRBD2, as called in the table, went unchecked against the DNA. A total of 13 residues make up the CDR3, ends included. CDR1 and CDR2 (germline): SGHDN, FVKESK.

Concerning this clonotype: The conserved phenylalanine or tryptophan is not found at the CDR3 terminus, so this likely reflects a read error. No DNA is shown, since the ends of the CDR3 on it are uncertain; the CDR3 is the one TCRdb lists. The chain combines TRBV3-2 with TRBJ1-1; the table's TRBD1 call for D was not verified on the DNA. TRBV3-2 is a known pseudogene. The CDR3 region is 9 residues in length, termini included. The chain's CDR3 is CASSQDGGI.

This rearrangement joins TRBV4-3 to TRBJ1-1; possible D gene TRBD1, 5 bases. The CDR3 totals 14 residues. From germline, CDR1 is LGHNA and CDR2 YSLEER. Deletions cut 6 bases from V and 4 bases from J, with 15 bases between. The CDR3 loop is CASSWGGVSTEAFF. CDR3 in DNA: TGCGCCAGCAGTTGGGGAGGGGTGAGCACTGAAGCTTTCTTT.